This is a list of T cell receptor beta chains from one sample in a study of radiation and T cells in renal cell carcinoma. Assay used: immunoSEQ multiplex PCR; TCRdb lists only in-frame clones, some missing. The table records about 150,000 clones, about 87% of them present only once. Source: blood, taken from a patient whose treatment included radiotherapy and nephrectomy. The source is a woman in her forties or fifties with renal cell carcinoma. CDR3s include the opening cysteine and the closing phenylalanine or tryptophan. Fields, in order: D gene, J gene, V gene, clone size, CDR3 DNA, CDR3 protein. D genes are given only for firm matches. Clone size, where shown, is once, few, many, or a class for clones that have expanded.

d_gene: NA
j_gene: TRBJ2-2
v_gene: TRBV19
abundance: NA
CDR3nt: TGTGCCAGTAGTATAGGAGGGTGGCCCGGGGAGCTGTTTTTT
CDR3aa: CASSIGGWPGELFF

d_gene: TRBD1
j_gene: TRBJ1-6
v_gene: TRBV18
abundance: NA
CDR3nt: TGTGCCAGCTCGACCGGGACAGCTAATTCACCCCTCCACTTT
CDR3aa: CASSTGTANSPLHF

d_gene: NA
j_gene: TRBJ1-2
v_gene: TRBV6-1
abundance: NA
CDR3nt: TGTGCCAGTAGACTACACGGCTACACCTTC
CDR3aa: CASRLHGYTF

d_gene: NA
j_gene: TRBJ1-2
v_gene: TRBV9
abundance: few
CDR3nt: TGTGCCAGCAGCGTAGGTTCAACAGCAAACTATGGCTACACCTTC
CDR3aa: CASSVGSTANYGYTF

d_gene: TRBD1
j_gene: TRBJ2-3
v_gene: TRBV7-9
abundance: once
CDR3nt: TGTGCCAGCAGCTCAGGACAGGGCCCGTCTAGCACAGATACGCAGTATTTT
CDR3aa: CASSSGQGPSSTDTQYF

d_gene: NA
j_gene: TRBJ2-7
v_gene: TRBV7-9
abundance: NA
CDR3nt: TGTGCCAGCAGCGGGCGACGTGGGGGCCTTTCCTACGAGCAGTACTTC
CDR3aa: CASSGRRGGLSYEQYF

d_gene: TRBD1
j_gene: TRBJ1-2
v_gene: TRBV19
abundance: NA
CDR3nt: TGTGCCAGTAGTATAGGCGCAGGGGGTGACTATGGCTACACCTTC
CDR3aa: CASSIGAGGDYGYTF

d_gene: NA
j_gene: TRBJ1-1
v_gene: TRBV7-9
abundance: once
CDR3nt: TGTGCCAGCAGCTTAGCGATAAGGGCCACTGAAGCTTTCTTT
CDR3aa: CASSLAIRATEAFF

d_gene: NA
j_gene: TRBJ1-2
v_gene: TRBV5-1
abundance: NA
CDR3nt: TGCGCCAGCAGCTTGGAGACAGTTGACTATGGCTACACCTTC
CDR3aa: CASSLETVDYGYTF

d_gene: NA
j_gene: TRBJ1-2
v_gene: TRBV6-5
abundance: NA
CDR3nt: TGTGCCAGCAGCGAAAACCAACGACGGCGAGGCTACACCTTC
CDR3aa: CASSENQRRRGYTF

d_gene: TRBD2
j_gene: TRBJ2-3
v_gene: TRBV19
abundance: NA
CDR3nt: TGTGCCAGTAGCCGTATATATGGGACTAGCGGGGGTGGAGATACGCAGTATTTT
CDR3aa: CASSRIYGTSGGGDTQYF

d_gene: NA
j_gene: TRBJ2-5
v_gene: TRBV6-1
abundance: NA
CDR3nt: TGTGCCAGCAGTCTATTGGGACCCCCCGGGACCCAGTACTTC
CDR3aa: CASSLLGPPGTQYF